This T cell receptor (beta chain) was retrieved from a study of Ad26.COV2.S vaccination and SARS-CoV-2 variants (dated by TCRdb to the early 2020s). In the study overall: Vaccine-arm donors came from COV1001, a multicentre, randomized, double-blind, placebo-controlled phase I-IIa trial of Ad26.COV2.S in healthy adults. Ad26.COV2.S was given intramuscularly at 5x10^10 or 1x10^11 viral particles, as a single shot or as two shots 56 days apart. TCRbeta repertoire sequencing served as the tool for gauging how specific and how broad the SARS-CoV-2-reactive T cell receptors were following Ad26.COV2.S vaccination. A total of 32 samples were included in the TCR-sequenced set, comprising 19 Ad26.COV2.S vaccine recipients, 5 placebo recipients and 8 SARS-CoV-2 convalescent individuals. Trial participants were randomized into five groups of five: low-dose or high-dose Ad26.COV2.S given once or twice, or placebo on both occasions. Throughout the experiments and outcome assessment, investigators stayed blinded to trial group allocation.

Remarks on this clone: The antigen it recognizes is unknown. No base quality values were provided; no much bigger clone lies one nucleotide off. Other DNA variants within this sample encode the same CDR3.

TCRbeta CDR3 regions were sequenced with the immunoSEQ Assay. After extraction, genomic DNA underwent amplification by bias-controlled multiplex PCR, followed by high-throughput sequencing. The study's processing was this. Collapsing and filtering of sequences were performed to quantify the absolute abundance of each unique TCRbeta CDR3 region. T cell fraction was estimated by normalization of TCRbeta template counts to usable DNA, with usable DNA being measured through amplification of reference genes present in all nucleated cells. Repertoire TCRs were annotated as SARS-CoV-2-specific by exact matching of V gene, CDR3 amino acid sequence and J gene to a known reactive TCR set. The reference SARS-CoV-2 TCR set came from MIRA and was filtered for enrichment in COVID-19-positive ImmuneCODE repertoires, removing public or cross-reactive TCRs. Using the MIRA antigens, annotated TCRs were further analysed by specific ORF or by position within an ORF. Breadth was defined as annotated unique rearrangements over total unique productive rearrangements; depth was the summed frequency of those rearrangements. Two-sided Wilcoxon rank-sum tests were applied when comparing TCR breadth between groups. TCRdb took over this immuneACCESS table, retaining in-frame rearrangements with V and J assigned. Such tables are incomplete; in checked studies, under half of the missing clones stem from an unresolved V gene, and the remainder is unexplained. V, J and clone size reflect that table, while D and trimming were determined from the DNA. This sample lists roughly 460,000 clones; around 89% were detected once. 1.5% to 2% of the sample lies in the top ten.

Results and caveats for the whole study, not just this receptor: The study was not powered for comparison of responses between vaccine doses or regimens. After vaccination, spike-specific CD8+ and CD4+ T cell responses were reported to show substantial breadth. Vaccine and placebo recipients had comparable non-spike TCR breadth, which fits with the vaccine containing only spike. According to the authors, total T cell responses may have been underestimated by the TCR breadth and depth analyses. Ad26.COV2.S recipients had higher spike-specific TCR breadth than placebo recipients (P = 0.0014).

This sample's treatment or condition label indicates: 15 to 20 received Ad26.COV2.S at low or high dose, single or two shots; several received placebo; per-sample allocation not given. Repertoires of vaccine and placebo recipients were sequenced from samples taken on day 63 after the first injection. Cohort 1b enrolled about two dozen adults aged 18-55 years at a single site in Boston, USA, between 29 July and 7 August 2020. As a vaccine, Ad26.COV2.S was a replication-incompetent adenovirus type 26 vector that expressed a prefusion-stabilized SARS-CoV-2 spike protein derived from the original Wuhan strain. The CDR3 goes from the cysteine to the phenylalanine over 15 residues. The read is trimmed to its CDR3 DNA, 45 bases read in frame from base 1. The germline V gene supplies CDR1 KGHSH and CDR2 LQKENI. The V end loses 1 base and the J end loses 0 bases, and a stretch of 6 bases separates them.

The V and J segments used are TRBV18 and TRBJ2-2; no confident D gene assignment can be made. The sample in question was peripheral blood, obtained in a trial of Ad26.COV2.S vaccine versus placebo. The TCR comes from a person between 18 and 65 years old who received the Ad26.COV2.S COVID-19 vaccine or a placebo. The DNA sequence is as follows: TGTGCCAGCTCACCACAGGGCCCGAACACCGGGGAGCTGTTTTTT. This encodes CASSPQGPNTGELFF.